This T cell receptor (beta chain) was retrieved from a study of blood T cell repertoires in COVID-19. Study context: Italy, Spain and the United States were the sources of the convalescent and acute COVID-19 samples. Nucleic acid was either cDNA or gDNA, and it came from T cells, B-cell-depleted T cells, or PBMCs.

The germline gives CDR1 MDHEN, CDR2 SYDVKM. V lost 2 bases and J lost 7, with 9 bases in between. This CDR3 is built from 13 residues. Clones were read by immunoSEQ multiplex PCR, and TCRdb kept only the in-frame ones, dropping some. The repertoire has roughly 100,000 clones, roughly 90% of them found once; the top ten carry roughly 3.6%. V is TRBV28 and J is TRBJ1-5, with TRBD1 as a possible D gene (5 bases). Sequencing was performed on peripheral blood. The TCR originated in a woman aged 55-69 years with acute or convalescent COVID-19. CDR3 in amino acids: CASSLPGLQPQHF. The CDR3 region has the DNA TGTGCCAGCAGTTTACCAGGGTTGCAGCCCCAGCATTTT.